A selection of T cell receptor beta chains follows, all from one sample in a study of blood T cell repertoires in COVID-19. The data were produced by immunoSEQ multiplex PCR, yet TCRdb's version contains in-frame clones alone and is incomplete. The data show approximately 85,000 clones, with roughly 88% seen just once and 27% held by the top ten. The sequencing input was peripheral blood. These receptors all come from a man in his forties or fifties with active or convalescent COVID-19. CDR3s include the opening cysteine and the closing phenylalanine or tryptophan. The order of the fields is D gene, J gene, clone size, V gene, CDR3 DNA, CDR3 protein. D genes are given only for firm matches. The size entry is marked missing in some rows and otherwise reads once, few, many or a size class.

d_call: TRBD1
j_call: TRBJ1-5
clone_size: .
v_call: TRBV29-1
cdr3_nt: TGCAGCGTCCGAGGGACAGGGGAGCAGCCCCAGCATTTT
cdr3_aa: CSVRGTGEQPQHF

d_call: TRBD1
j_call: TRBJ1-1
clone_size: .
v_call: TRBV7-9
cdr3_nt: TGTGCCAGCAGCAAGACAGGGGGCTCTCTGGCCACTGAAGCTTTCTTT
cdr3_aa: CASSKTGGSLATEAFF

d_call: .
j_call: TRBJ2-3
clone_size: .
v_call: TRBV5-4
cdr3_nt: TGTGCCAGCAGCCGGTCTAGACGTTCTGATACGCAGTATTTT
cdr3_aa: CASSRSRRSDTQYF

d_call: .
j_call: TRBJ2-7
clone_size: .
v_call: TRBV28
cdr3_nt: TGTGCCAGCAGTTTATTGCGAGGGGGGGGGTTTAGCTCCTACGAGCAGTACTTC
cdr3_aa: CASSLLRGGGFSSYEQYF

d_call: .
j_call: TRBJ1-3
clone_size: once
v_call: TRBV4-2
cdr3_nt: TGTGCCAGCAGCCAAGATGACAGGAGTATTACTGGAAACACCATATATTTT
cdr3_aa: CASSQDDRSITGNTIYF

d_call: TRBD1
j_call: TRBJ2-5
clone_size: .
v_call: TRBV3-1/TRBV3-2
cdr3_nt: TGTGCCAGCAGCTTCCTCGGACAGGGCACGGAGACCCAGTACTTC
cdr3_aa: CASSFLGQGTETQYF

d_call: .
j_call: TRBJ1-5
clone_size: .
v_call: TRBV19
cdr3_nt: TGTGCCAGTAGTCCGTGGGGGGGCAATCAGCCCCAGCATTTT
cdr3_aa: CASSPWGGNQPQHF

d_call: TRBD2
j_call: TRBJ2-2
clone_size: few
v_call: TRBV18
cdr3_nt: TGTGCCAGCTCACCACGGTTACGGACTAGCGGGGGAGTGGACACCGGGGAGCTGTTTTTT
cdr3_aa: CASSPRLRTSGGVDTGELFF

d_call: .
j_call: TRBJ1-3
clone_size: once
v_call: TRBV19
cdr3_nt: TGTGCCAGTAGTGTTGACAGTGCTGGAAACACCATATATTTT
cdr3_aa: CASSVDSAGNTIYF

d_call: TRBD1
j_call: TRBJ1-2
clone_size: .
v_call: TRBV7-2
cdr3_nt: TGTGCCAGCAGCTTAGCCGGGACAGGGATAATCTATGGCTACACCTTC
cdr3_aa: CASSLAGTGIIYGYTF

d_call: TRBD1
j_call: TRBJ1-3
clone_size: once
v_call: TRBV28
cdr3_nt: TGTGCCAGCAGTTCACACATCTCAGGGGGTGGAAACACCATATATTTT
cdr3_aa: CASSSHISGGGNTIYF

d_call: TRBD2
j_call: TRBJ2-5
clone_size: .
v_call: TRBV5-4
cdr3_nt: TGTGCCAGCAGCATAGGACTAGCGCGAGAGACCCAGTACTTC
cdr3_aa: CASSIGLARETQYF

d_call: TRBD2
j_call: TRBJ2-3
clone_size: .
v_call: TRBV5-4
cdr3_nt: TGTGCCAGCAGCTTTATACTAGCGGGAACAGATACGCAGTATTTT
cdr3_aa: CASSFILAGTDTQYF

d_call: .
j_call: TRBJ2-2
clone_size: .
v_call: TRBV6-6
cdr3_nt: TGTGCCAGCAGTGCGGGACTTTACACCGGGGAGCTGTTTTTT
cdr3_aa: CASSAGLYTGELFF

d_call: .
j_call: TRBJ1-4
clone_size: .
v_call: TRBV19
cdr3_nt: TGTGCCAGCAAAAAAACAGGGTCCGCAACTAATGAAAAACTGTTTTTT
cdr3_aa: CASKKTGSATNEKLFF

d_call: TRBD2
j_call: TRBJ2-3
clone_size: .
v_call: TRBV7-2
cdr3_nt: TGTGCCAGCAGCTCCCAGGGTAGCGGGAGCCAAGCAGATACGCAGTATTTT
cdr3_aa: CASSSQGSGSQADTQYF

d_call: .
j_call: TRBJ2-3
clone_size: .
v_call: TRBV7-6
cdr3_nt: TGTGCCAGCAGCGGACAAGGCCCTAGTCGGGCCATGGATACGCAGTATTTT
cdr3_aa: CASSGQGPSRAMDTQYF

d_call: .
j_call: TRBJ1-5
clone_size: .
v_call: TRBV5-1
cdr3_nt: TGCGCCAGCAGCTTGAATGGGGCTAGCAATCAGCCCCAGCATTTT
cdr3_aa: CASSLNGASNQPQHF

d_call: .
j_call: TRBJ2-7
clone_size: few
v_call: TRBV5-6
cdr3_nt: TGTGCCAGCAGCTTGGCTCAGCCGACTAGAACCTACGAGCAGTACTTC
cdr3_aa: CASSLAQPTRTYEQYF

d_call: TRBD2
j_call: TRBJ2-2
clone_size: .
v_call: TRBV11-3
cdr3_nt: TGTGCCAGCAGCTTGGGAGGGGCGAACACCGGGGAGCTGTTTTTT
cdr3_aa: CASSLGGANTGELFF

d_call: TRBD2
j_call: TRBJ2-5
clone_size: .
v_call: TRBV5-6
cdr3_nt: TGTGCCAGCAGCTTGGGAGGGTTGCCGGGGCGGGGGCAAGAGACCCAGTACTTC
cdr3_aa: CASSLGGLPGRGQETQYF

d_call: .
j_call: TRBJ2-5
clone_size: .
v_call: TRBV3-1/TRBV3-2
cdr3_nt: TGTGCCAGCAGCCAAGGTGGAGATGAGACCCAGTACTTC
cdr3_aa: CASSQGGDETQYF

d_call: TRBD1
j_call: TRBJ1-2
clone_size: .
v_call: TRBV7-2
cdr3_nt: TGTGCCAGCAGCTTAGCCCGGGACAGGACTTCGGGCTACACCTTC
cdr3_aa: CASSLARDRTSGYTF

d_call: TRBD1
j_call: TRBJ1-5
clone_size: .
v_call: TRBV29-1
cdr3_nt: TGCAGCATACGTACAGGGGGGAGTCAGCCCCAGCATTTT
cdr3_aa: CSIRTGGSQPQHF

d_call: .
j_call: TRBJ2-7
clone_size: .
v_call: TRBV24-1
cdr3_nt: TGTGCCACCAGTGACCCGGGAACCTACGAGCAGTATTTC
cdr3_aa: CATSDPGTYEQYF

d_call: TRBD1
j_call: TRBJ1-3
clone_size: once
v_call: TRBV5-1
cdr3_nt: TGCGCCAGCAGCTTGGACAGGGGGCCTGGAAACACCATATATTTT
cdr3_aa: CASSLDRGPGNTIYF

d_call: TRBD2
j_call: TRBJ2-3
clone_size: .
v_call: TRBV7-2
cdr3_nt: TGTGCCAGCAGCTCCAGACTAGCGGGGGAGACAGATACGCAGTATTTT
cdr3_aa: CASSSRLAGETDTQYF

d_call: .
j_call: TRBJ1-1
clone_size: .
v_call: TRBV25-1
cdr3_nt: TGTGCCAGCACCCCCACCCGGGGATCTACTGAAGCTTTCTTT
cdr3_aa: CASTPTRGSTEAFF

d_call: TRBD2
j_call: TRBJ2-1
clone_size: .
v_call: TRBV5-1
cdr3_nt: TGCGCCAGCAGCTTCCCTAGCGGGGGGTCCTCCTCCTACAATGAGCAGTTCTTC
cdr3_aa: CASSFPSGGSSSYNEQFF

d_call: .
j_call: TRBJ1-2
clone_size: .
v_call: TRBV19
cdr3_nt: TGTGCCAGTGAGGACAGCTTTTCGGTAGGCTACACCTTC
cdr3_aa: CASEDSFSVGYTF

d_call: TRBD1
j_call: TRBJ1-4
clone_size: .
v_call: TRBV6-2/TRBV6-3
cdr3_nt: TGTGCCAGCAGTCGTACAGGGGCGATGGAAAAACTGTTTTTT
cdr3_aa: CASSRTGAMEKLFF

d_call: .
j_call: TRBJ1-3
clone_size: few
v_call: TRBV6-5
cdr3_nt: TGTGCCACCTTAGGACAGCCTCATCTCAACACCATATATTTT
cdr3_aa: CATLGQPHLNTIYF

d_call: TRBD1
j_call: TRBJ2-7
clone_size: .
v_call: TRBV28
cdr3_nt: TGTGCCAGCAGTTCCCCCCGGACAGGGTTGTACGAGCAGTACTTC
cdr3_aa: CASSSPRTGLYEQYF

d_call: .
j_call: TRBJ1-1
clone_size: .
v_call: TRBV19
cdr3_nt: TGTGCCAGTAGGAGTCCTGACACCGAGAGCACTGAAGCTTTCTTT
cdr3_aa: CASRSPDTESTEAFF

d_call: .
j_call: TRBJ1-5
clone_size: .
v_call: TRBV6-5
cdr3_nt: TGTGCCAGCAGTTACTCCGGCAGGGGAGGGCAGCCCCAGCATTTT
cdr3_aa: CASSYSGRGGQPQHF

d_call: .
j_call: TRBJ2-1
clone_size: .
v_call: TRBV20-1
cdr3_nt: TGCAGTGCTAGTTCCGGGTTTCGTGAGCAGTTCTTC
cdr3_aa: CSASSGFREQFF

d_call: .
j_call: TRBJ2-5
clone_size: .
v_call: TRBV19
cdr3_nt: TGTGCCAGTAGTATATGGGGGCGGCTGGAGACCCAGTACTTC
cdr3_aa: CASSIWGRLETQYF

d_call: .
j_call: TRBJ2-5
clone_size: once
v_call: TRBV11-2
cdr3_nt: TGTGCCAGCAGCTTAGCCCCCGGGGGTAGCGGTTACGAGACCCAGTACTTC
cdr3_aa: CASSLAPGGSGYETQYF

d_call: .
j_call: TRBJ2-1
clone_size: .
v_call: TRBV14
cdr3_nt: TGTGCCAGCAGCCAAGAATTTATGAGGGTCTCCTACAATGAGCAGTTCTTC
cdr3_aa: CASSQEFMRVSYNEQFF

d_call: .
j_call: TRBJ1-5
clone_size: .
v_call: TRBV2
cdr3_nt: TGTGCCAGCAGTGTCGGGGGAGGGCCCCAGCATTTT
cdr3_aa: CASSVGGGPQHF

d_call: TRBD1
j_call: TRBJ1-5
clone_size: .
v_call: TRBV18
cdr3_nt: TGTGCCAGCTCATCCTCCGGGACAGGGGGAAATCAGCCCCAGCATTTT
cdr3_aa: CASSSSGTGGNQPQHF

d_call: .
j_call: TRBJ2-4
clone_size: .
v_call: TRBV23-1
cdr3_nt: TGCGCCAGCAGTCCCGGTCTACCCTTAGCCAAAAACATTCAGTACTTC
cdr3_aa: CASSPGLPLAKNIQYF

d_call: TRBD2
j_call: TRBJ2-7
clone_size: .
v_call: TRBV7-2
cdr3_nt: TGTGCCAGCAGCTTGGGGACTAGCCGTACCTACGAGCAGTACTTC
cdr3_aa: CASSLGTSRTYEQYF

d_call: TRBD1
j_call: TRBJ1-6
clone_size: .
v_call: TRBV6-1
cdr3_nt: TGTGCCAGCAGTGAAGCCCTGACAGGGGTGCGTTCACCCCTCCACTTT
cdr3_aa: CASSEALTGVRSPLHF

d_call: TRBD2
j_call: TRBJ2-3
clone_size: .
v_call: TRBV10-2
cdr3_nt: TGCGCCAGCAGTCTAGCGGGGGTCCTCGGCACGCAGTATTTT
cdr3_aa: CASSLAGVLGTQYF